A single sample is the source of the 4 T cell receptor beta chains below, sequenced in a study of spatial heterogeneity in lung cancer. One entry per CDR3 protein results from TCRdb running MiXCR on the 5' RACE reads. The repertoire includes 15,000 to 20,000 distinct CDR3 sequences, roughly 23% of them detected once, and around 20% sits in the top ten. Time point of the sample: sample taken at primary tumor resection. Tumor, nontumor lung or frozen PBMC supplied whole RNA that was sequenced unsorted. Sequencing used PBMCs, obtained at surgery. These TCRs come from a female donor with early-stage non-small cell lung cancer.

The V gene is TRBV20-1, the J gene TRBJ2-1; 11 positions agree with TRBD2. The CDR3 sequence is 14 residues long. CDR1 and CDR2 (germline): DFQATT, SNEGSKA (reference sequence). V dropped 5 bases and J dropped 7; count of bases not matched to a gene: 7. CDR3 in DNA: TGCAGTGCTGTAGCGGGAGGGCCTCAAAATGAGCAGTTCTTC. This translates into CSAVAGGPQNEQFF.

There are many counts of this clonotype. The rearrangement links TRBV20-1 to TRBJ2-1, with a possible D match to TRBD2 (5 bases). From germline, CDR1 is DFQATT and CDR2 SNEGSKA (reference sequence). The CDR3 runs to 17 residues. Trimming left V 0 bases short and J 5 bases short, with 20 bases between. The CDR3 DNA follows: TGCAGTGCTAGAGACCCGATCGGGGATATAGGGCACAATGAGCAGTTCTTC. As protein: CSARDPIGDIGHNEQFF.

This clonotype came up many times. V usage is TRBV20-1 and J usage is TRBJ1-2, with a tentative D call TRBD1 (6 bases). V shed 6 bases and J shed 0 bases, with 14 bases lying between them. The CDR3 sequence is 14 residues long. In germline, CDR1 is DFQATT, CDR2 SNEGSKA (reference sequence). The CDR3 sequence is CSAPWGPANYGYTF. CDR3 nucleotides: TGCAGTGCCCCCTGGGGGCCCGCTAACTATGGCTACACCTTC.

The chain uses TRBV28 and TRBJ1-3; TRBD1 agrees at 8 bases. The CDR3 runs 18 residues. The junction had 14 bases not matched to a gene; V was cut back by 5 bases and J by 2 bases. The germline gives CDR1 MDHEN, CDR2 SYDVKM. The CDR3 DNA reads TGTGCCAGCAGTCTCCTGACAGGGGCCGCCGGGGCTGGAAACACCATATATTTT. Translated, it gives CASSLLTGAAGAGNTIYF. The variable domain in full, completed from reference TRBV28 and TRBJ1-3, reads DVKVTQSSRYLVKRTGEKVFLECVQDMDHENMFWYRQDPGLGLRLIYFSYDVKMKEKGDIPEGYSVSREKKERFSLILESASTNQTSMYLCASSLLTGAAGAGNTIYFGEGSWLTVV.